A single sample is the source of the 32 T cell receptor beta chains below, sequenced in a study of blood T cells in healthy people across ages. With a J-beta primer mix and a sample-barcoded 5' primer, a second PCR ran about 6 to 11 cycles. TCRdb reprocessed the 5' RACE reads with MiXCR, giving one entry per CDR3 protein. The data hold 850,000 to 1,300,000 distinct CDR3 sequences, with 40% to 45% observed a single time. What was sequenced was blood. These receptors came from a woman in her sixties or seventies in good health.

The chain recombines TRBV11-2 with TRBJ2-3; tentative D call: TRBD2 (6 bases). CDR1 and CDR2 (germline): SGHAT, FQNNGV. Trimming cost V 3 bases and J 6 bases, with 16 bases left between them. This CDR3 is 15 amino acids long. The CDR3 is CASSLLSAGRDTQYF. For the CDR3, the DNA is TGTGCCAGCAGCTTGTTATCCGCGGGGAGGGATACGCAGTATTTT.

The CDR3 nucleotides read TGTGCCAGCAGCCCTACCAGAGAGACCCAGTTCTTC. This translates into CASSPTRETQFF. The chain links TRBV12-3 or TRBV12-4 to TRBJ2-5; no clear D. The end of the DNA is better explained by TRBJ2-1, so the J call may be wrong. The CDR3 sequence is 12 residues long.

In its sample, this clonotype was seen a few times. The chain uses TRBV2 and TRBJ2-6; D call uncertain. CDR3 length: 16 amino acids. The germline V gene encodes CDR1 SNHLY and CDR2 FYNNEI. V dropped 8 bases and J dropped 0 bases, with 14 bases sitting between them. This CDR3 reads CASLWGRLSGANVLTF. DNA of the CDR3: TGTGCCAGCCTCTGGGGAAGACTCTCTGGGGCCAACGTCCTGACTTTC. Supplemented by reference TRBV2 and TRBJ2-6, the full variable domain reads EPEVTQTPSHQVTQMGQEVILRCVPISNHLYFYWYRQILGQKVEFLVSFYNNEISEKSEIFDDQFSVERPDGSNFTLKIRSTKLEDSAMYFCASLWGRLSGANVLTFGAGSRLTVL.

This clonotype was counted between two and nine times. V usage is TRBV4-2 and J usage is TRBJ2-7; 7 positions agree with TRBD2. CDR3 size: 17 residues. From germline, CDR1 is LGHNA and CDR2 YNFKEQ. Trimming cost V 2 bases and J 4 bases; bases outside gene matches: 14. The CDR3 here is CASSQYLSAGRSYEQYF. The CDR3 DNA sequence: TGTGCCAGCAGCCAATACCTTTCAGCGGGACGCTCATACGAGCAGTACTTC.

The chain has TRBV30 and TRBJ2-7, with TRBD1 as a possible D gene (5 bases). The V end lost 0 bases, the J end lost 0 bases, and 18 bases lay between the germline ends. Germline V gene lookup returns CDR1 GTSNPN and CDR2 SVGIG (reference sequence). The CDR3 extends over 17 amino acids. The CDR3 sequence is CAWSVHAPYRSSYEQYF. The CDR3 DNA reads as TGTGCCTGGAGTGTCCACGCCCCCTACAGGAGCTCCTACGAGCAGTACTTC. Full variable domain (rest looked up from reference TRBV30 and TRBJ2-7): SQTIHQWPATLVQPVGSPLSLECTVEGTSNPNLYWYRQAAGRGLQLLFYSVGIGQISSEVPQNLSASRPQDRQFILSSKKLLLSDSGFYLCAWSVHAPYRSSYEQYFGPGTRLTVT.

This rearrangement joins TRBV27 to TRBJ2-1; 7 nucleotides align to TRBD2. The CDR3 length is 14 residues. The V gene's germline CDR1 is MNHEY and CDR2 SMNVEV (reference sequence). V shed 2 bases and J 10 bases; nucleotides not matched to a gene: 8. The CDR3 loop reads CASSLIPTSWEQFF. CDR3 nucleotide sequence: TGTGCCAGCAGTTTAATCCCGACTAGCTGGGAGCAGTTCTTC.

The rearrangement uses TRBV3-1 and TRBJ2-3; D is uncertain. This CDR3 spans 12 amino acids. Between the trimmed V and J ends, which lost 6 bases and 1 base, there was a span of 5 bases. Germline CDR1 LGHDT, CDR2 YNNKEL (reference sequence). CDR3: CASSQRTDTQYF. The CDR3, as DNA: TGTGCCAGCAGTCAACGCACAGATACGCAGTATTTT.

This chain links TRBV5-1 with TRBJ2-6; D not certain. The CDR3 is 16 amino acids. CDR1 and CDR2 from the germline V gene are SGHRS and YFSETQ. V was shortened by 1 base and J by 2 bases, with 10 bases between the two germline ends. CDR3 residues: CASSLTDVTGANVLTF. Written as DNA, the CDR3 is TGCGCCAGCAGCTTGACCGACGTTACTGGGGCCAACGTCCTGACTTTC.

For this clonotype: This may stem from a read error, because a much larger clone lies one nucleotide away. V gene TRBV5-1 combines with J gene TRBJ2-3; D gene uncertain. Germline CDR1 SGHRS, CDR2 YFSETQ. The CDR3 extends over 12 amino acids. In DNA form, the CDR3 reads TGCGTCAGCAGCTTTAGGGCAGATACGCAGTATTTT. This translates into CVSSFRADTQYF.

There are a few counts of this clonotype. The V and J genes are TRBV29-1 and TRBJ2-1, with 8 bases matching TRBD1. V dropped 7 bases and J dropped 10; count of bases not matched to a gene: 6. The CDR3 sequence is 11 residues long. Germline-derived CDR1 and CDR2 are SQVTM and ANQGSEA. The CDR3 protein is CSGGGQVEQFF. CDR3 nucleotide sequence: TGCAGCGGAGGGGGACAGGTAGAGCAGTTCTTC.

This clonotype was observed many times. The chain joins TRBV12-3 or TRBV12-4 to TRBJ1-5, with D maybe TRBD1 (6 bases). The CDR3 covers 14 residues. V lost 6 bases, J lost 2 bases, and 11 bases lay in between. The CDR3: CASSQAGGNQPQHF. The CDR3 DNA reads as TGTGCCAGCAGCCAAGCAGGGGGCAATCAGCCCCAGCATTTT.

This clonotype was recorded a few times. CDR3 in DNA: TGTGCCAGCAGCTTAGCAGGGTCAGGGAGTTATAATTCACCCCTCCACTTT. Translation: CASSLAGSGSYNSPLHF. The chain links TRBV7-2 to TRBJ1-6, with D possibly TRBD1 on 5 matching bases. The V gene's germline CDR1 is SGHTA and CDR2 FQGNSA. Trimming left V 0 bases short and J 4 bases short, with 13 bases between. The CDR3 runs to 17 residues.

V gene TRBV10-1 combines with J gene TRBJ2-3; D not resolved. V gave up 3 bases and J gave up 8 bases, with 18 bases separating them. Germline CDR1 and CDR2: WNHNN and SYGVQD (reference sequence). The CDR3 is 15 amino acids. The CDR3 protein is CASSEVETRRGTQYF. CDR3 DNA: TGCGCCAGCAGTGAAGTTGAGACCCGTCGAGGTACGCAGTATTTT.

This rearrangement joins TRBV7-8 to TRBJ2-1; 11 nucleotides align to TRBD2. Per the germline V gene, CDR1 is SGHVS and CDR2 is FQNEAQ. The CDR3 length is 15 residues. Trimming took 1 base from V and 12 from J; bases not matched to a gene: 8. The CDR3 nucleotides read TGTGCCAGCAGCTTAGATTTAGCGGGAGGGGTGGGGCAGTTCTTC. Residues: CASSLDLAGGVGQFF.

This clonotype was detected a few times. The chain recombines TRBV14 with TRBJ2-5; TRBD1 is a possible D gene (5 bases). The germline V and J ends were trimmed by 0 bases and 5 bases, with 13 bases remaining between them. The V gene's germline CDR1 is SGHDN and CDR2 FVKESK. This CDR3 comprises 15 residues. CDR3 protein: CASSQDGRERETQYF. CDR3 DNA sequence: TGTGCCAGCAGCCAAGACGGCAGGGAAAGGGAGACCCAGTACTTC. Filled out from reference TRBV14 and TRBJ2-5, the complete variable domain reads EAGVTQFPSHSVIEKGQTVTLRCDPISGHDNLYWYRRVMGKEIKFLLHFVKESKQDESGMPNNRFLAERTGGTYSTLKVQPAELEDSGVYFCASSQDGRERETQYFGPGTRLLVL.

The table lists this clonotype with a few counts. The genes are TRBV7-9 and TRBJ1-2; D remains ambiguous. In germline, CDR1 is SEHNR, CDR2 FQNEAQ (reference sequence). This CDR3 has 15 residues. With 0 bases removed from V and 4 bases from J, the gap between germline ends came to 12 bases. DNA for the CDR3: TGTGCCAGCAGCTTAGCGCTCAGTCCCAGCTATGGCTACACCTTC. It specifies CASSLALSPSYGYTF.

The CDR3 DNA follows: TGTGCCAGCGGGGGTTTCGCCTATAATTCACCCCTCCACTTT. Protein sequence: CASGGFAYNSPLHF. The chain is built from TRBV27 and TRBJ1-6, with a weak D call TRBD1 (5 bases). In germline, CDR1 is MNHEY, CDR2 SMNVEV (reference sequence). V shed 8 bases and J shed 2 bases, with 10 bases lying between them. There are 14 residues in the CDR3.

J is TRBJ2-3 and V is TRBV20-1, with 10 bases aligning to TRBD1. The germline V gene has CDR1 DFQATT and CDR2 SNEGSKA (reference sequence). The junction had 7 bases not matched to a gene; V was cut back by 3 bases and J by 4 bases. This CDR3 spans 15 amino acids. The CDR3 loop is CSASRKTGGADTQYF. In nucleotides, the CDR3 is TGCAGTGCTAGCAGGAAGACAGGGGGCGCAGATACGCAGTATTTT.

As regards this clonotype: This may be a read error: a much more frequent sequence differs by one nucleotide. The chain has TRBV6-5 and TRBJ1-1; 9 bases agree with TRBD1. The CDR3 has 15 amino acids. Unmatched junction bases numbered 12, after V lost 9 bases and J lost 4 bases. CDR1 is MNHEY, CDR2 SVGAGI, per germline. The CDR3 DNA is TGTGCCAGTGGGGATCTAGGACAGGGGAGCACTGAAGCTTTCTTT. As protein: CASGDLGQGSTEAFF.

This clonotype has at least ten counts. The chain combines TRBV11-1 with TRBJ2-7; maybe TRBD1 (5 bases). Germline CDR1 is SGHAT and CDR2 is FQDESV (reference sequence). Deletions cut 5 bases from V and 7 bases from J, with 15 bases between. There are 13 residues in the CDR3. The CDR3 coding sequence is TGTGCCAGCAGCCTCAGGGAATTGGGGGAGCAGTACTTC. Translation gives CASSLRELGEQYF.

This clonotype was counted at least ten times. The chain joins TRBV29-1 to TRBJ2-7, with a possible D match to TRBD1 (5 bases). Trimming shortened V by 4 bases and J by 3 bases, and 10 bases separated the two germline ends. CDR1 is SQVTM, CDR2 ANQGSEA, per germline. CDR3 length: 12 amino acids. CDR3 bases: TGCAGCGTTGCCCCGACAGACTACGAGCAGTACTTC. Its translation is CSVAPTDYEQYF.

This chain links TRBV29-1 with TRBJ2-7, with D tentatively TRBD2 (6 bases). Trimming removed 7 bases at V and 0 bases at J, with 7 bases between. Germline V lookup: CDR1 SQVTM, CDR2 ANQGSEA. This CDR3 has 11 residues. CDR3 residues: CSAGVSYEQYF. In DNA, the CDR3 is TGCAGCGCGGGGGTCTCCTACGAGCAGTACTTC.

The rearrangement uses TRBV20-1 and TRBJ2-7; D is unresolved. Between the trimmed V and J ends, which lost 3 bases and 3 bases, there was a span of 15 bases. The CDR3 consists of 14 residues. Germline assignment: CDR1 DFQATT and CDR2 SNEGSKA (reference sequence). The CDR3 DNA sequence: TGCAGTGCTAGCCCTAGACGATCCGTCTACGAGCAGTACTTC. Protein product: CSASPRRSVYEQYF.

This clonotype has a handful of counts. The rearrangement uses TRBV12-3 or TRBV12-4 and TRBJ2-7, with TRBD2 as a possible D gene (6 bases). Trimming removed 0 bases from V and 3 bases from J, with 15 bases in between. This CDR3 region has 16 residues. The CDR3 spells CASSLALGGLSYEQYF. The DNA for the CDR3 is TGTGCCAGCAGTTTAGCTTTGGGGGGTTTGAGCTACGAGCAGTACTTC.

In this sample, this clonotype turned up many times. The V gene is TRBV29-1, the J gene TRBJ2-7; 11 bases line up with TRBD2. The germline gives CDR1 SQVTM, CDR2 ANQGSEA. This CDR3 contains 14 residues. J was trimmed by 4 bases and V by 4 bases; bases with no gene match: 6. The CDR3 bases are TGCAGCGTTGGGGCTAGCGGGAGGTTTTACGAGCAGTACTTC. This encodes CSVGASGRFYEQYF.

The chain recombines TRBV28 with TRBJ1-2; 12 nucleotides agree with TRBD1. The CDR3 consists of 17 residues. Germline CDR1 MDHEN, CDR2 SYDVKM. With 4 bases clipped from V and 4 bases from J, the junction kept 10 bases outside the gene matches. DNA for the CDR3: TGTGCCAGCAGTTGGACGGGACAGGGGGCGCGGGGCTATGGCTACACCTTC. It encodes CASSWTGQGARGYGYTF.

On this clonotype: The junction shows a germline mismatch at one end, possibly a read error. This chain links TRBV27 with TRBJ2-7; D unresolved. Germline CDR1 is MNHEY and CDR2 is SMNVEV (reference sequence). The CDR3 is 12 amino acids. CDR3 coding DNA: TGTGCCAACAGTTTTGTTGGATACGAGCAGTACTTC. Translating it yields CANSFVGYEQYF.

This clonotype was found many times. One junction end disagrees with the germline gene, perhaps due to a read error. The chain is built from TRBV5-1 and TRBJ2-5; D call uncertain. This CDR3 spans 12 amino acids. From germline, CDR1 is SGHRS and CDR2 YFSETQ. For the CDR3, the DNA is TGTGCCAGCAGCTTACTGCAAGAGACCCAGTACTTC. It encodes CASSLLQETQYF.

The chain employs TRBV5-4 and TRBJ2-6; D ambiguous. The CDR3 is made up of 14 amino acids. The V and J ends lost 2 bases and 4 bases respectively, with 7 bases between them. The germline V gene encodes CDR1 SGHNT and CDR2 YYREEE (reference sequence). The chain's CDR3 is CASSLSGGANVLTF. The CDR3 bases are TGTGCCAGCAGCTTATCAGGCGGGGCCAACGTCCTGACTTTC. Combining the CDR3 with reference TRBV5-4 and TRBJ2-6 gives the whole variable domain ETGVTQSPTHLIKTRGQQVTLRCSSQSGHNTVSWYQQALGQGPQFIFQYYREEENGRGNFPPRFSGLQFPNYSSELNVNALELDDSALYLCASSLSGGANVLTFGAGSRLTVL.

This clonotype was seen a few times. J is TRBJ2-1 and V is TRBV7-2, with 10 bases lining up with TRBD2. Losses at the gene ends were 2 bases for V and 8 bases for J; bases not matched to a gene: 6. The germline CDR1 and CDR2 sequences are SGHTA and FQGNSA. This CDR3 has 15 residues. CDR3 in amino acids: CASSLMRLAGDEQFF. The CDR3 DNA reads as TGTGCCAGCAGCTTAATGAGACTAGCGGGCGATGAGCAGTTCTTC.

The CDR3 bases are TGCAGCGTTGACGGCCTGAGCTCCTACAATGAGCAGTACTTC. It codes for CSVDGLSSYNEQYF. This chain joins TRBV29-1 and TRBJ2-1; no clear D. TRBJ2-7 matches the DNA end more closely, so the J call is doubtful. The CDR3 extends over 14 amino acids. Germline lookup yields CDR1 SQVTM and CDR2 ANQGSEA.

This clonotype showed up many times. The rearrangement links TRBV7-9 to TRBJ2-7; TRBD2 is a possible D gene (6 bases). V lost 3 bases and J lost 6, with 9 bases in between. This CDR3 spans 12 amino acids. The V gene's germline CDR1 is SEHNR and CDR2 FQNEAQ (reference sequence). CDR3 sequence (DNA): TGTGCCAGCAGCTTCGGGGGAGGCGAGCAGTACTTC. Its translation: CASSFGGGEQYF. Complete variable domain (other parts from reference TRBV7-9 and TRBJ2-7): DTGVSQNPRHKITKRGQNVTFRCDPISEHNRLYWYRQTLGQGPEFLTYFQNEAQLEKSRLLSDRFSAERPKGSFSTLEIQRTEQGDSAMYLCASSFGGGEQYFGPGTRLTVT.